This T cell receptor (beta chain) derives from a study of CD8+CD57+ T cells in acquired aplastic anemia. For the study at large: Average DNA yield from sorted CD4+ and CD8+ cells was around 3.2 ug.

Patients sequenced had flow cytometry evidence of CD8+CD57+ cell expansion. Genomic DNA, the template, was used for profiling of the TCR beta VDJ and CDR3. TCRdb reprocessed the reads via MiXCR and lists one record per CDR3 protein. The data show 200,000 to 250,000 distinct CDR3 sequences, roughly 53% seen once. Details on this clonotype: Its antigen remains unknown.

The study's findings and limits: Patients and controls had in common around 29 CD8+ CDR3 sequences.

The CDR3 sequence is 12 residues long. Per the germline V gene, CDR1 is SQVTM and CDR2 is ANQGSEA. V lost 2 bases, J lost 4 bases, and 8 bases lay in between. The sequenced material came from sorted CD4+, CD8+, or CD8+CD57+ T cells (not recorded which) from PBMCs. The gene calls are TRBV29-1 and TRBJ1-1; D perhaps matches TRBD1 (5 bases). The origin of this receptor is a human donor with aplastic anemia. Here the CDR3 DNA reads TGCAGCGTTGAACAGGGTAGCACTGAAGCTTTCTTT. Translating gives CSVEQGSTEAFF.